A selection of T cell receptor beta chains follows, all from one sample in a study of blood T cell repertoires in COVID-19. Sequencing was performed with immunoSEQ multiplex PCR; in TCRdb, only in-frame clones are kept and a portion is missing. The sample lists nearly 350,000 clones, more than 75% occurring once. The sample comprised PBMCs or T cells enriched from blood (not recorded which). The receptor set was obtained from a woman aged 25 to 39 who had recovered from COVID-19. Both conserved end residues are part of each CDR3. A D gene is named only where the DNA matches it firmly. Size is stated for part of the rows, as once, few or many counts, or as a class when the clone is expanded.

>TRBV30|TRBJ1-1|once|TRBD1
CAWKRDSWNTEAFF
TGTGCCTGGAAACGGGACAGCTGGAACACTGAAGCTTTCTTT
>TRBV29-1|TRBJ2-7|.|TRBD1
CSVRQGSSYEQYF
TGCAGCGTTCGACAGGGATCCTCCTACGAGCAGTACTTC
>TRBV30|TRBJ1-3|.|TRBD1
CAWSYRGTRNTIYF
TGTGCCTGGAGTTACAGGGGGACCAGAAACACCATATATTTT
>TRBV5-1|TRBJ1-1|.|TRBD1
CASGQGMNTEAFF
TGCGCCAGCGGACAGGGCATGAACACTGAAGCTTTCTTT
>TRBV5-1|TRBJ2-7|.|.
CASSPTGHRSSYEQYF
TGCGCCAGCAGCCCTACCGGACACCGGAGCTCCTACGAGCAGTACTTC
>TRBV19|TRBJ2-1|.|TRBD2
CASSITSGFHNEQFF
TGTGCCAGTAGTATAACTAGCGGGTTCCACAATGAGCAGTTCTTC
>TRBV5-1|TRBJ2-5|once|TRBD1
CASSSGTGRETQYF
TGCGCCAGCAGCTCTGGGACAGGGAGGGAGACCCAGTACTTC
>TRBV25-1|TRBJ2-7|once|TRBD1
CASSEPGTATYEQYF
TGTGCCAGCAGTGAACCCGGGACAGCTACCTACGAGCAGTACTTC
>TRBV9|TRBJ2-7|.|TRBD2
CASSARGTSRHEQYF
TGTGCCAGCAGCGCACGGGGGACTAGCCGCCACGAGCAGTACTTC
>TRBV12-5|TRBJ2-1|.|.
CASGLDLGGGHYNEQFF
TGTGCTAGTGGTTTGGACCTAGGGGGGGGGCACTACAATGAGCAGTTCTTC
>TRBV4-1|TRBJ2-7|.|.
CASSQDGSGAQQYF
TGCGCCAGCAGCCAAGATGGGTCAGGGGCACAGCAGTACTTC
>TRBV6-5|TRBJ1-4|once|.
CASGGWGLMGEKLFF
TGTGCCAGTGGAGGTTGGGGTCTGATGGGTGAAAAACTGTTTTTT
>TRBV9|TRBJ1-2|.|TRBD1
CASSSLQGYYGYTF
TGTGCCAGCAGCTCGTTACAGGGGTACTATGGCTACACCTTC
>TRBV15|TRBJ1-6|.|TRBD1
CATSSTGEAYNSPLHF
TGTGCCACCAGTTCGACAGGGGAGGCCTATAATTCACCCCTCCACTTT
>TRBV12-5|TRBJ2-1|.|.
CASGASSYNEQFF
TGTGCTAGTGGGGCCAGCTCCTACAATGAGCAGTTCTTC
>TRBV10-1|TRBJ2-3|.|TRBD2
CASSPRAGGTDTQYF
TGCGCCAGCAGCCCCAGGGCGGGGGGCACAGATACGCAGTATTTT
>TRBV7-8|TRBJ2-2|once|TRBD1
CASSARQGYTGELFF
TGTGCCAGCAGCGCCAGACAGGGGTACACCGGGGAGCTGTTTTTT
>TRBV28|TRBJ1-5|.|.
CASNDGGGPQHF
TGTGCCAGCAACGATGGGGGGGGGCCCCAGCATTTT
>TRBV3-1/TRBV3-2|TRBJ1-1|few|.
CASSQGQFYTEAFF
TGTGCCAGCAGCCAAGGGCAGTTTTACACTGAAGCTTTCTTT
>TRBV10-1|TRBJ2-3|.|.
CASSTAPTDTQYF
TGCGCCAGTTCGACAGCGCCAACAGATACGCAGTATTTT
>TRBV6-2/TRBV6-3|TRBJ1-6|.|TRBD1
CASSYWGTGNSPLHF
TGTGCCAGCAGTTATTGGGGGACAGGGAATTCACCCCTCCACTTT
>TRBV18|TRBJ2-7|.|TRBD1
CASSPLPRTGGGEQYF
TGTGCCAGCTCACCACTACCCCGGACAGGGGGCGGAGAGCAGTACTTC
>TRBV28|TRBJ2-2|once|.
CASSTGTLNTGELFF
TGTGCCAGCAGTACTGGGACTCTGAACACCGGGGAGCTGTTTTTT
>TRBV5-5|TRBJ2-7|.|.
CASSFGQSREQYF
TGTGCCAGCAGCTTCGGACAGTCTCGGGAGCAGTACTTC
>TRBV18|TRBJ1-2|.|.
CASSRLWGRTPHYGYTF
TGTGCCAGCTCACGACTTTGGGGCAGAACTCCTCACTATGGCTACACCTTC
>TRBV27|TRBJ2-3|.|.
CASSASYGDTQYF
TGTGCCAGCAGTGCGAGCTACGGGGATACGCAGTATTTT
>TRBV28|TRBJ2-7|once|TRBD1
CASSLLPGQGASSYEQYF
TGTGCCAGCAGTTTACTCCCGGGACAGGGGGCTAGCTCCTACGAGCAGTACTTC
>TRBV3-1/TRBV3-2|TRBJ2-7|.|.
CASSQDWSGTYEQYF
TGTGCCAGCAGCCAAGATTGGTCAGGAACCTACGAGCAGTACTTC
>TRBV10-1|TRBJ2-2|.|.
CASRDTNTGELFF
TGCGCCAGCAGGGACACGAACACCGGGGAGCTGTTTTTT
>TRBV10-2|TRBJ1-2|.|.
CASRTDGVNYGYTF
TGCGCCAGCAGAACGGACGGGGTTAACTATGGCTACACCTTC
>TRBV9|TRBJ2-7|.|TRBD2
CASSVYSSGGMNEQYF
TGTGCCAGCAGCGTTTACTCTAGCGGGGGAATGAACGAGCAGTACTTC
>TRBV19|TRBJ1-5|.|.
CASSIRIRPPQHF
TGTGCCAGTAGTATCAGGATAAGGCCGCCCCAGCATTTT
>TRBV10-1|TRBJ1-6|.|.
CASSEYSNSPLHF
TGCGCCAGCAGTGAGTACTCGAATTCACCCCTCCACTTT
>TRBV5-1|TRBJ1-2|.|.
CASSPGTNYGYTF
TGCGCCAGCAGCCCCGGGACTAACTATGGCTACACCTTC
>TRBV5-6|TRBJ2-3|.|TRBD1
CASSAIRDRDDTQYF
TGTGCCAGCAGCGCCATCCGGGACAGGGACGATACGCAGTATTTT
>TRBV19|TRBJ1-2|.|.
CASSFSGNYGYTF
TGTGCCAGTAGTTTTTCAGGGAACTATGGCTACACCTTC
>TRBV6-5|TRBJ1-6|once|.
CASIPRAGNNSPLHF
TGTGCCAGCATCCCACGGGCAGGGAATAATTCACCCCTCCACTTT
>TRBV6-2/TRBV6-3|TRBJ1-2|once|.
CASSYGGPGYGYTF
TGTGCCAGCAGTTACGGAGGACCGGGCTATGGCTACACCTTC